Listed here are 24 T cell receptor beta chains from one sample, sequenced in a study of CD8 T cells in Susac syndrome. With random hexamers, reverse transcription was performed on roughly 0.5 to 1 ug of RNA. MiXCR, applied by TCRdb to the immunoSEQ multiplex PCR reads, yields one record per CDR3 protein. The table records 100,000 or so distinct CDR3 sequences, around 94% of them present only once. The sample comprised CD4+ T cells from PBMCs. Source of these receptors: a human donor with Susac syndrome.

The chain has TRBV6-1 and TRBJ2-1; 7 positions agree with TRBD1. This CDR3 is built from 18 residues. Germline V lookup: CDR1 MNHNS, CDR2 SASEGT. After removal of 5 bases from V and 0 bases from J, the junction contained 13 bases not matched to a gene. This chain's CDR3 is CASSRVIGQVNSYNEQFF. The DNA of the CDR3 is TGTGCCAGCAGTAGGGTTATCGGACAGGTAAACTCCTACAATGAGCAGTTCTTC.

The chain uses TRBV28 and TRBJ2-5, with D perhaps matching TRBD1 (6 bases). In germline, CDR1 is MDHEN, CDR2 SYDVKM. V was cut by 7 bases and J by 5 bases, with 11 bases left in between. The CDR3 runs to 12 residues. CDR3 in DNA: TGTGCCAGCAACCAGGGGACGGAGACCCAGTACTTC. Translating it yields CASNQGTETQYF.

The chain has TRBV27 and TRBJ2-7; D is perhaps TRBD1 (6 bases). In germline, CDR1 is MNHEY, CDR2 SMNVEV (reference sequence). V lost 5 bases and J lost 6, with 14 bases in between. This CDR3 has 13 amino acids. CDR3 nucleotides: TGTGCCAGCAGTGCAGCCGGGACACCCGAGCAGTACTTC. It codes for CASSAAGTPEQYF.

This chain joins TRBV29-1 and TRBJ1-1; 10 bases fit TRBD1. Germline V gene sequence: CDR1 SQVTM, CDR2 ANQGSEA. Trimming took 6 bases from V and 8 from J; bases not matched to a gene: 6. CDR3 size: 12 residues. The CDR3 region is CSVGDRGSEAFF. The CDR3 DNA reads as TGCAGCGTGGGGGACAGGGGCTCAGAAGCTTTCTTT.

This clonotype was observed a few times. J is TRBJ2-1 and V is TRBV4-2; D remains unclear. The CDR3 runs 15 residues. Germline lookup yields CDR1 LGHNA and CDR2 YNFKEQ. Deletions cut 0 bases from V and 0 bases from J, with 6 bases between. The CDR3 protein is CASSQEVGSYNEQFF. In nucleotides, the CDR3 is TGTGCCAGCAGCCAAGAGGTAGGCTCCTACAATGAGCAGTTCTTC.

The chain joins TRBV27 to TRBJ1-2; no clear D. Per germline, CDR1 MNHEY and CDR2 SMNVEV (reference sequence). Deletions cut 3 bases from V and 10 bases from J, with 12 bases between. This CDR3 region has 12 residues. The CDR3 spells CASSLIGIDYTF. As DNA, the CDR3 is TGTGCCAGCAGTTTGATAGGGATTGACTACACCTTC.

This chain joins TRBV6-5 and TRBJ2-4, with D possibly called TRBD1 or TRBD2 (7 bases each). V lost 5 bases, J lost 1 base, and 12 bases lay in between. CDR3 length: 15 residues. CDR1 is MNHEY and CDR2 is SVGAGI in the germline V gene. CDR3 sequence reads: CASSDREGAKNIQYF. In nucleotides, the CDR3 is TGTGCCAGCAGTGACAGGGAGGGGGCCAAAAACATTCAGTACTTC.

This clonotype showed up just once. The chain recombines TRBV6-4 with TRBJ2-2; D may be TRBD2 (6 bases). CDR1 is MRHNA, CDR2 SNTAGT, per germline. Trimming cost V 0 bases and J 6 bases, with 11 bases left between them. This CDR3 spans 15 amino acids. The CDR3 region has the DNA TGTGCCAGCAGTGACTCGACTAGTGGGTCCGGGGAGCTGTTTTTT. This translates into CASSDSTSGSGELFF.

As DNA, the CDR3 is TGTGCCAGCAGCTTGGACAGACTGAACACCGGGGAGCTGTTTTTT. This encodes CASSLDRLNTGELFF. The chain combines TRBV11-3 with TRBJ2-2, with a tentative D call TRBD1 (6 bases). Per the germline V gene, CDR1 is SGHNT and CDR2 is YENEEA. V lost 3 bases and J lost 1, with 9 bases in between. The CDR3 contains 15 residues.

The chain couples TRBV3-1 to TRBJ1-1; possible D gene TRBD1, 5 bases. The V end was cut by 1 base, the J end by 4 bases, with 10 bases between. Germline values: CDR1 LGHDT, CDR2 YNNKEL (reference sequence). CDR3 size: 14 residues. CDR3 sequence reads: CASSQGSRGTEAFF. CDR3 in DNA: TGTGCCAGCAGCCAAGGTAGTAGGGGCACTGAAGCTTTCTTT.

This rearrangement joins TRBV7-2 to TRBJ2-7; the match to TRBD1 covers 11 bases. The CDR3 has 15 amino acids. The V segment lost 5 bases and the J segment 2 bases; nucleotides outside the gene matches: 5. Germline CDR1 is SGHTA and CDR2 is FQGNSA. CDR3: CASSVGQGVTYEQYF. CDR3 bases: TGTGCCAGCAGCGTGGGACAGGGGGTAACCTACGAGCAGTACTTC. The full variable domain, in which reference TRBV7-2 and TRBJ2-7 provide the parts outside the CDR3, is GAGVSQSPSNKVTEKGKDVELRCDPISGHTALYWYRQSLGQGLEFLIYFQGNSAPDKSGLPSDRFSAERTGGSVSTLTIQRTQQEDSAVYLCASSVGQGVTYEQYFGPGTRLTVT.

The chain recombines TRBV29-1 with TRBJ2-3, with TRBD1 matching 7 bases. Losses at the gene ends were 7 bases for V and 5 bases for J; bases not matched to a gene: 12. CDR3 length: 14 amino acids. In germline, CDR1 is SQVTM, CDR2 ANQGSEA. CDR3 amino acids: CSGILTGERDTQYF. The DNA of the CDR3 is TGCAGCGGAATTCTTACAGGGGAGAGAGATACGCAGTATTTT.

This chain links TRBV20-1 with TRBJ1-2; tentatively, D is TRBD1 (5 bases). CDR3 length equals 11 residues. The germline V gene encodes CDR1 DFQATT and CDR2 SNEGSKA (reference sequence). Trimming took 6 bases from V and 5 from J, leaving 10 bases between them. The CDR3 nucleotides are TGCAGTGCCGGCGGGGGGTATGGCTACACCTTC. It is translated as CSAGGGYGYTF.

The CDR3 region has the DNA TGTGCCACCAGTGATTTAGGGGAGACCCAGTACTTC. Translating it yields CATSDLGETQYF. This chain connects TRBV24-1 to TRBJ2-5; D gene unclear. The CDR3 sequence is 12 residues long. CDR1 and CDR2 (germline): KGHDR, SFDVKD. Trimming cost V 1 base and J 5 bases, with 4 bases left between them.

This rearrangement joins TRBV28 to TRBJ2-5; weak D call: TRBD2 (6 bases). Germline CDR1 reads MDHEN; CDR2 reads SYDVKM. V was cut by 5 bases and J by 5 bases, with 15 bases left in between. The CDR3 runs to 14 residues. The CDR3 nucleotides read TGTGCCAGCAGTCCCGGGGCGGGGTGGGAGACCCAGTACTTC. Its translation is CASSPGAGWETQYF. Drawing the rest from reference TRBV28 and TRBJ2-5, the complete variable domain is DVKVTQSSRYLVKRTGEKVFLECVQDMDHENMFWYRQDPGLGLRLIYFSYDVKMKEKGDIPEGYSVSREKKERFSLILESASTNQTSMYLCASSPGAGWETQYFGPGTRLLVL.

The gene calls are TRBV9 and TRBJ2-7, with 9 bases matching TRBD1. CDR1 is SGDLS and CDR2 is YYNGEE in the germline V gene. The CDR3 runs 14 residues. The trim removed 3 bases at V and 3 bases at J, leaving 4 bases unmatched. The CDR3 loop reads CASSGGTGIYEQYF. The CDR3, as DNA: TGTGCCAGCAGCGGGGGGACAGGGATCTACGAGCAGTACTTC.

The sample holds one count of this clonotype. The chain uses TRBV12-5 and TRBJ1-1; D is undetermined. Looked up from germline, CDR1 is LGHNT and CDR2 is FRNRAP. The V end lost 0 bases, the J end lost 3 bases, and 11 bases lay between the germline ends. This CDR3 contains 15 residues. The CDR3 region is CASGLVVGSYTEAFF. The CDR3 DNA follows: TGTGCTAGTGGTTTGGTAGTGGGCAGCTACACTGAAGCTTTCTTT.

The rearrangement joins TRBV5-1 to TRBJ2-3; a possible D gene is TRBD2 (6 bases). Looked up from germline, CDR1 is SGHRS and CDR2 is YFSETQ. This CDR3 has 14 residues. V was trimmed by 6 bases and J by 2 bases, leaving 13 bases between them. The CDR3 loop reads CASNRDSFTDTQYF. The DNA for the CDR3 is TGCGCCAGCAACCGGGACTCCTTCACAGATACGCAGTATTTT.

The chain uses TRBV11-2 and TRBJ2-7, with 12 positions matching TRBD2. In germline, CDR1 is SGHAT, CDR2 FQNNGV. The CDR3 loop spans 16 amino acids. J gave up 1 base and V 5 bases, and 6 bases lay outside the gene matches. For the CDR3, the DNA is TGTGCCAGCAGCCCGGGGCTAGCGGGGGGGTCCTACGAGCAGTACTTC. Translating it yields CASSPGLAGGSYEQYF.

J is TRBJ2-1 and V is TRBV18; D may be TRBD2 (6 bases). V was clipped by 6 bases and J by 9 bases, with 24 bases between them. Germline V CDR1 and CDR2: KGHSH, LQKENI. The CDR3 loop spans 16 amino acids. This CDR3 is CASSPNRDSSRSEQFF. In DNA form, the CDR3 reads TGTGCCAGCTCGCCTAACCGGGACTCCTCTCGGAGTGAGCAGTTCTTC.

The V gene is TRBV6-2 or TRBV6-3, the J gene TRBJ1-5, with D perhaps TRBD1 (5 bases). There are 12 residues in the CDR3. Trimming stripped 7 bases from V and 7 bases from J, with 11 bases between. Germline values: CDR1 MNHEY, CDR2 SVGEGT. The CDR3 sequence is CASMRREQPQHF. In DNA form, the CDR3 reads TGTGCCAGCATGCGCAGGGAGCAGCCCCAGCATTTT.

This chain joins TRBV20-1 and TRBJ1-5, with 8 bases aligning to TRBD1. This CDR3 region has 14 residues. Losses at the gene ends were 1 base for V and 4 bases for J; bases not matched to a gene: 3. Germline V gene data show CDR1 as DFQATT and CDR2 as SNEGSKA (reference sequence). The CDR3 here is CSARAGGGNQPQHF. The CDR3 DNA reads TGCAGTGCTAGAGCAGGGGGCGGGAATCAGCCCCAGCATTTT.

This chain joins TRBV7-7 and TRBJ2-1; 10 positions match TRBD2. Unmatched junction bases numbered 7, after V lost 5 bases and J lost 6 bases. Per germline, CDR1 SSHAT and CDR2 FNYEAQ (reference sequence). The CDR3 is made up of 15 amino acids. CDR3 bases: TGTGCCAGCAGCCCCACTAGCGGGGTTAGCAATGAGCAGTTCTTC. This sequence encodes CASSPTSGVSNEQFF.

The chain uses TRBV7-2 and TRBJ2-4; possibly TRBD2 for D (6 bases). CDR1 SGHTA and CDR2 FQGNSA come from the germline V gene. The germline V and J ends were trimmed by 5 bases and 5 bases, with 16 bases remaining between them. CDR3 length equals 15 residues. The CDR3 sequence: CASSMDYRTENIQYF. For the CDR3, the DNA is TGTGCCAGCAGCATGGACTACCGGACCGAAAACATTCAGTACTTC.